The 17 T cell receptor beta chains given below trace back to one sample, sequenced in a study of T-cell reconstitution after alpha-beta-depleted transplantation in children. Preparation of the TCRbeta library was carried out with unique molecular identifiers. From the PCR reads, TCRdb called clonotypes with MiXCR, one entry per CDR3 protein. The table lists fewer than 550,000 distinct CDR3 sequences, about an eighth of them singletons. The specimen comprised PBMCs, mostly from graft donor cells, sampled 180 days after TCRalphabeta/CD19-depleted stem cell transplant. Receptors were obtained from a female patient aged 2-9 years who had a stem cell transplant for aplastic anemia, so the T cells may come from the graft donor.

This clonotype occurred many times. The rearrangement uses TRBV12-3 or TRBV12-4 and TRBJ2-1; maybe TRBD1 (6 bases). Deletions cut 8 bases from V and 10 bases from J, with 12 bases between. The CDR3 is 11 amino acids. The CDR3 DNA is TGTGCCAGCTCGGGGCAGGGGGAGCAGTTCTTC. It encodes CASSGQGEQFF.

This clonotype was seen just once. The rearrangement uses TRBV7-9 and TRBJ2-5; 7 nucleotides line up with TRBD2. The CDR3 has 16 residues. CDR1 is SEHNR and CDR2 is FQNEAQ in the germline V gene (reference sequence). V lost 5 bases, J lost 1 base, and 10 bases stayed unmatched. CDR3 coding DNA: TGTGCCAGCAGCGAGGGAGGGGAGGGGCCCCAAGAGACCCAGTACTTC. It translates to CASSEGGEGPQETQYF.

This clonotype was found a few times. Here the CDR3 reads CASSQAKKAGEQYV. In nucleotides, the CDR3 is TGCGCCAGCAGCCAAGCTAAAAAAGCGGGAGAGCAGTACGTC. The rearrangement links TRBV4-3 to TRBJ2-7, with TRBD2 matching over 7 bases. J lost 7 bases, V lost 1 base, and 7 bases had no gene match. Germline assignment: CDR1 LGHNA and CDR2 YSLEER. The CDR3 is 14 residues long.

This clonotype came up many times. The chain has TRBV29-1 and TRBJ2-2; D ambiguous. In germline, CDR1 is SQVTM, CDR2 ANQGSEA. CDR3 size: 14 residues. Trimming stripped 4 bases from V and 4 bases from J, with 13 bases between. The CDR3 DNA is TGCAGCGTTGTGGTTAGGCGCGGCACCGGGGAGCTGTTTTTT. The encoded protein is CSVVVRRGTGELFF.

This clonotype was seen more than once but under ten times. The chain links TRBV12-3 or TRBV12-4 to TRBJ2-3; tentatively, D is TRBD2 (6 bases). The CDR3 loop spans 13 amino acids. V shed 2 bases and J shed 9 bases, with 12 bases lying between them. The CDR3 DNA follows: TGTGCCAGCAGTTTACCGGGAGAGGGAACGCAGTATTTT. Protein: CASSLPGEGTQYF.

The J gene is TRBJ1-1, the V gene TRBV29-1, with D possibly TRBD1 on 5 matching bases. There are 13 residues in the CDR3. V dropped 5 bases and J dropped 1 base, with 11 bases sitting between them. Looked up from germline, CDR1 is SQVTM and CDR2 is ANQGSEA. The chain's CDR3 is CSVLRVANTEAFF. CDR3 nucleotide sequence: TGCAGCGTTCTCAGGGTGGCGAACACTGAAGCTTTCTTT.

There are a few counts of this clonotype. The chain joins TRBV5-8 to TRBJ1-2; maybe TRBD1 (5 bases). V lost 1 base and J 0 bases, leaving 13 bases between the germline ends. Per the germline V gene, CDR1 is SGHTS and CDR2 is YDEGEE. The CDR3 loop spans 16 amino acids. CDR3 coding DNA: TGTGCCAGCAGCTTGTGGGCCCGAGGGGCTAACTATGGCTACACCTTC. This translates into CASSLWARGANYGYTF.

The chain is built from TRBV28 and TRBJ2-1, with D maybe TRBD2 (6 bases). The V and J ends lost 4 bases and 0 bases respectively, with 10 bases between them. This CDR3 spans 15 amino acids. The germline V gene has CDR1 MDHEN and CDR2 SYDVKM. CDR3 sequence (DNA): TGTGCCAGCAGTTACCCGACTAGCTCCTACAATGAGCAGTTCTTC. Translation gives CASSYPTSSYNEQFF.

On this clonotype: One end of the junction fails to match germline, which may point to a read error. The V call is TRBV10-3, the J call TRBJ2-7; D is perhaps TRBD1 or TRBD2 (6 bases each). This CDR3 has 15 residues. Per germline, CDR1 ENHRY and CDR2 SYGVKD. DNA of the CDR3: TGTGCCGTCAGTGAGGGGGGATTAGCGGATTACGAGCAGTACTTC. This translates into CAVSEGGLADYEQYF.

On this clonotype itself: At one end, the junction sequence differs from germline, possibly due to a read error. The chain couples TRBV6-5 to TRBJ2-7; D not certain. Germline CDR1 MNHEY, CDR2 SVGAGI. CDR3 length: 17 amino acids. The CDR3 here is CASSSTYTVLSSSEQYF. The CDR3 DNA is TGTGCCAGCAGTTCCACCTACACAGTTTTATCATCCTCCGAGCAGTACTTC.

The chain joins TRBV18 to TRBJ2-5; D unclear. V was trimmed by 2 bases and J by 7 bases, leaving 8 bases between them. The CDR3 length is 12 residues. Germline CDR1 KGHSH, CDR2 LQKENI. CDR3 in amino acids: CASSPEVWTQYF. The CDR3 region has the DNA TGTGCCAGCTCACCAGAGGTGTGGACCCAGTACTTC.

This clonotype was seen only a few times. The CDR3 spells CASSLDGTGSNEQFF. The CDR3 DNA sequence: TGTGCCAGCAGTTTAGATGGGACAGGGTCGAATGAGCAGTTCTTC. The chain uses TRBV28 and TRBJ2-1; 9 bases fit TRBD1. The junction had 6 bases not matched to a gene; V was cut back by 2 bases and J by 7 bases. The germline CDR1 and CDR2 sequences are MDHEN and SYDVKM. The CDR3 has 15 residues.

This clonotype was counted between two and nine times. V usage is TRBV18 and J usage is TRBJ2-1; possible D gene TRBD1, 6 bases. Germline CDR1 KGHSH, CDR2 LQKENI. The CDR3 has 17 residues. The V gene lost 2 bases and the J gene lost 1 base, with 15 bases spanning the gap. The CDR3 DNA sequence: TGTGCCAGCTCACCAGAAATGGACAGCGCTTCCTACAATGAGCAGTTCTTC. This sequence encodes CASSPEMDSASYNEQFF. Full variable domain (rest looked up from reference TRBV18 and TRBJ2-1): NAGVMQNPRHLVRRRGQEARLRCSPMKGHSHVYWYRQLPEEGLKFMVYLQKENIIDESGMPKERFSAEFPKEGPSILRIQQVVRGDSAAYFCASSPEMDSASYNEQFFGPGTRLTVL.

The V and J genes are TRBV9 and TRBJ1-5; 7 bases fit TRBD1. This CDR3 spans 15 amino acids. J lost 7 bases, V lost 0 bases, and 7 bases had no gene match. In germline, CDR1 is SGDLS, CDR2 YYNGEE. For the CDR3, the DNA is TGTGCCAGCAGCGTAGAGGGGGCTTCGGGGCAGCCCCAGCATTTT. As protein: CASSVEGASGQPQHF.

The chain couples TRBV7-7 to TRBJ2-7, with D unclear. This CDR3 spans 12 amino acids. Trimming removed 8 bases from V and 5 bases from J, with 13 bases in between. The germline CDR1 and CDR2 sequences are SSHAT and FNYEAQ (reference sequence). The CDR3 nucleotides read TGTGCCAGCCCGCCATCCCCCCACGAGCAGTACGTC. Translating it yields CASPPSPHEQYV.

This clonotype was observed a few times. The chain employs TRBV4-1 and TRBJ2-5; D remains unclear. V was trimmed by 1 base and J by 1 base, leaving 10 bases between them. Germline CDR1 is MGHRA and CDR2 is YSYEKL. This CDR3 has 15 residues. The CDR3 is CASSQAQATQETQYF. In DNA form, the CDR3 reads TGCGCCAGCAGCCAAGCGCAGGCCACCCAAGAGACCCAGTACTTC.

The gene calls are TRBV6-5 and TRBJ1-1; D is ambiguous. The CDR3 contains 14 residues. The V gene's germline CDR1 is MNHEY and CDR2 SVGAGI. Trimming cost V 0 bases and J 4 bases, with 9 bases left between them. The CDR3: CASSYSIMRTEAFF. In DNA, the CDR3 is TGTGCCAGCAGTTACTCGATTATGCGCACTGAAGCTTTCTTT.